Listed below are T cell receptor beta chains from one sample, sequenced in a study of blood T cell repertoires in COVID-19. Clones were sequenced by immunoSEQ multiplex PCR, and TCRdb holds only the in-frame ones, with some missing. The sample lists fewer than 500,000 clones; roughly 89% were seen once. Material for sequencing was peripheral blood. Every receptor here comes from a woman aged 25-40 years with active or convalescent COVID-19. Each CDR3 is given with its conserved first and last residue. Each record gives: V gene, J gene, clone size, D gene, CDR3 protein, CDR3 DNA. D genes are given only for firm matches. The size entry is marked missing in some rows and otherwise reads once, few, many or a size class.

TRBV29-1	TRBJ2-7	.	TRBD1	CSVGPQGAGYEQYF	TGCAGCGTTGGACCCCAGGGGGCAGGCTACGAGCAGTACTTC
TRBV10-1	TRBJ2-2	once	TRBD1	CASRVDRGGHRGAVF	TGCGCCAGCAGGGTTGACAGGGGAGGACACCGGGGAGCTGTTTTT
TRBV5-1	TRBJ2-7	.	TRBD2	CASSLALAGGWGSSYEQYF	TGCGCCAGCAGCTTGGCCCTAGCGGGAGGGTGGGGTAGCTCCTACGAGCAGTACTTC
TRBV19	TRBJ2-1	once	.	CASSIEGGARADYVWGNEQFF	TGTGCCAGTAGTATAGAAGGGGGGGCCCGGGCCGACTACGTTTGGGGGAATGAGCAGTTCTTC
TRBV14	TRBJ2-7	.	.	CASSQDGRQARSYEQYF	TGTGCCAGCAGCCAAGATGGGCGACAGGCCCGCTCCTACGAGCAGTACTTC
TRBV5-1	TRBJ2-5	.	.	CASSLQEGRQETQYF	TGCGCCAGCAGCTTGCAGGAGGGGCGGCAAGAGACCCAGTACTTC
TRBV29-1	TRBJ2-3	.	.	CSVRSGGSTDTQYF	TGCAGCGTTCGGAGTGGCGGGTCCACAGATACGCAGTATTTT
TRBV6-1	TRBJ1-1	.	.	CASSDYGQTMNTEAFF	TGTGCCAGCAGTGACTACGGACAGACCATGAACACTGAAGCTTTCTTT
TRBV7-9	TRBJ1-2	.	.	CASSQINYGYTF	TGTGCCAGCAGCCAAATTAACTATGGCTACACCTTC
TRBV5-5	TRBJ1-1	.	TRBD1	CASRGDRGVGTEAFF	TGTGCCAGCCGAGGGGACAGGGGGGTTGGGACTGAAGCTTTCTTT
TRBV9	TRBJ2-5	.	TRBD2	CASSGTSGKTQYF	TGTGCCAGCAGCGGGACTAGCGGGAAGACCCAGTACTTC
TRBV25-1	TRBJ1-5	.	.	CASQGLGNQPQHF	TGTGCCTCCCAGGGCCTGGGCAATCAGCCCCAGCATTTT
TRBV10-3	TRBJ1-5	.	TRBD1	CAISEIGTGSNQPQHF	TGTGCCATCAGTGAAATTGGGACAGGGAGCAATCAGCCCCAGCATTTT
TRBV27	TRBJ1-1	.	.	CASGGILNTEAFF	TGTGCCAGCGGAGGGATCTTGAACACTGAAGCTTTCTTT
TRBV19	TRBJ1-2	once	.	CASSPQGAGNYGYTF	TGTGCCAGTAGCCCGCAAGGGGCGGGGAACTATGGCTACACCTTC
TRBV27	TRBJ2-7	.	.	CASSLRPPSYEQYF	TGTGCCAGCAGTTTACGTCCTCCCTCCTACGAGCAGTACTTC
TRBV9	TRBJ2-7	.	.	CASSVAPQGGLGYYEQYF	TGTGCCAGCAGCGTAGCCCCCCAGGGGGGCCTTGGGTACTACGAGCAGTACTTC
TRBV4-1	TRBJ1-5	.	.	CASSQDFRQGLQPQHF	TGCGCCAGCAGCCAAGATTTTCGGCAGGGGCTTCAGCCCCAGCATTTT
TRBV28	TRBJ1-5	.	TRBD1	CASSSSGTGWTQPQHF	TGTGCCAGCAGTTCCTCCGGGACAGGGTGGACTCAGCCCCAGCATTTT
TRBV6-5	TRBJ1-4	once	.	CASSLGGTGHEKLFF	TGTGCCAGCAGCCTCGGGGGGACGGGGCATGAAAAACTGTTTTTT
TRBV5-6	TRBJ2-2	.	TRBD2	CASSSLFIAGTNTGELFF	TGTGCCAGCAGCAGCCTCTTCATAGCGGGAACTAACACCGGGGAGCTGTTTTTT
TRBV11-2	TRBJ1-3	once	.	CASSFDSFADYTIYF	TGTGCCAGCAGCTTCGACAGTTTCGCCGATTACACCATATATTTT
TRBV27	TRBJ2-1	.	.	CASSSNTGKSYNEQFF	TGTGCCAGCAGTTCGAACACAGGAAAATCCTACAATGAGCAGTTCTTC
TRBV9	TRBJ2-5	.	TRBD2	CASSVTSGGDAQYF	TGTGCCAGCAGCGTTACTAGCGGGGGAGACGCCCAGTACTTC
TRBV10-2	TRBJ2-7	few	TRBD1	CASSPGQTMYEQYF	TGCGCCAGCAGCCCGGGACAGACTATGTACGAGCAGTACTTC
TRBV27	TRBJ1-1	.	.	CATSSPGLSTEAFF	TGTGCCACATCTTCGCCTGGGCTGTCCACTGAAGCTTTCTTT
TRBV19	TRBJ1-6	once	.	CATGGGSNSPLHF	TGTGCCACTGGGGGGGGGAGCAATTCACCCCTCCACTTT
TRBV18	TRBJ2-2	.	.	CASSPPTGANTGELFF	TGTGCCAGCTCACCACCGACGGGGGCGAACACCGGGGAGCTGTTTTTT
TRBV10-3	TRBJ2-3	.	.	CAISESVGHTDTQYF	TGTGCCATCAGTGAGTCGGTGGGGCACACAGATACGCAGTATTTT
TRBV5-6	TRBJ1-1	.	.	CASSRPGVSDRNTEAFF	TGTGCCAGCAGTCGGCCGGGGGTATCGGATAGGAACACTGAAGCTTTCTTT
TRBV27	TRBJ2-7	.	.	CASSSIYEQYF	TGTGCCAGCAGTTCCATCTACGAGCAGTACTTC
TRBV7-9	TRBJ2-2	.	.	CASSLVRGKGNTGELFF	TGTGCCAGCAGCTTAGTCAGGGGTAAAGGGAACACCGGGGAGCTGTTTTTT
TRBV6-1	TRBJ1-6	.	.	CASSVRPPSEGVKSPLHF	TGTGCCAGCAGTGTTCGCCCTCCGTCGGAAGGGGTAAAATCACCCCTCCACTTT
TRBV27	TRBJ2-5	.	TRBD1	CASSSRRTGEETQYF	TGTGCCAGCAGTTCACGAAGGACAGGGGAAGAGACCCAGTACTTC
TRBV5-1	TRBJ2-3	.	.	CASSFVGTSTDTQYF	TGCGCCAGCAGCTTCGTAGGGACTAGCACAGATACGCAGTATTTT
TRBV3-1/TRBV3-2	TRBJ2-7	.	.	CASSPQHSRYEQYF	TGTGCCAGCAGCCCCCAGCATAGCCGCTACGAGCAGTACTTC
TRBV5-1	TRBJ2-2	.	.	CASSLGASVVGELFF	TGCGCCAGCAGCTTGGGGGCTAGCGTAGTCGGGGAGCTGTTTTTT
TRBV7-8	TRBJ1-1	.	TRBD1	CASSQTGVGWNTEAFF	TGTGCCAGCAGCCAGACAGGGGTCGGGTGGAACACTGAAGCTTTCTTT
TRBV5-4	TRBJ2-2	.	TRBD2	CASSPLAGGTGELFF	TGTGCCAGCAGCCCACTAGCGGGGGGCACCGGGGAGCTGTTTTTT
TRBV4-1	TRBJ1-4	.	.	CASSQVAGTNEKLFF	TGCGCCAGCAGCCAAGTGGCGGGGACTAATGAAAAACTGTTTTTT
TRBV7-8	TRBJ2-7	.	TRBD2	CASSLRGLAGYEQYF	TGTGCCAGCAGCTTACGGGGACTAGCGGGATATGAGCAGTACTTC
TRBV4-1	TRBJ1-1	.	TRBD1	CASSQVGQGNTEAFF	TGCGCCAGCAGCCAAGTCGGACAGGGGAACACTGAAGCTTTCTTT
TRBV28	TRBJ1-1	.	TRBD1	CASSATGGRDTEAFF	TGTGCCAGCAGCGCCACAGGGGGCAGGGACACTGAAGCTTTCTTT
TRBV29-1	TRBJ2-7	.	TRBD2	CSVLSGHSYEQYF	TGCAGCGTCCTTAGCGGGCACTCCTACGAGCAGTACTTC
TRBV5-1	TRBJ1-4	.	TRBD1	CASSKGQGREKLFF	TGCGCCAGCAGCAAGGGACAGGGAAGGGAAAAACTGTTTTTT
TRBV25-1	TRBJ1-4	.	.	CASSGAGDVEKLFF	TGTGCCAGCAGTGGGGCAGGGGATGTTGAAAAACTGTTTTTT
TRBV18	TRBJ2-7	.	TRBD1	CASSFSGTASYEQYF	TGTGCCAGCTCCTTTTCCGGGACAGCCTCCTACGAGCAGTACTTC
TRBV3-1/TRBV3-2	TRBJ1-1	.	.	CASSQGVQGGNTEAFF	TGTGCCAGCAGCCAAGGAGTACAGGGTGGGAACACTGAAGCTTTCTTT
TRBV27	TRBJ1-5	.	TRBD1	CASKSGQGNQPQHF	TGTGCCAGCAAGTCGGGACAGGGAAATCAGCCCCAGCATTTT
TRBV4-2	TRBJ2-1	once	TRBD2	CASSQGSGPNEQFF	TGTGCCAGCAGCCAAGGTAGCGGGCCCAATGAGCAGTTCTTC
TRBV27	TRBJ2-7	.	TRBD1	CASSPPGQGYYEQYF	TGTGCCAGCAGTCCCCCGGGACAGGGATACTACGAGCAGTACTTC
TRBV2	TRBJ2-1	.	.	CVSSPHIEGQFF	TGTGTCAGCAGTCCTCACATTGAGGGGCAGTTCTTC